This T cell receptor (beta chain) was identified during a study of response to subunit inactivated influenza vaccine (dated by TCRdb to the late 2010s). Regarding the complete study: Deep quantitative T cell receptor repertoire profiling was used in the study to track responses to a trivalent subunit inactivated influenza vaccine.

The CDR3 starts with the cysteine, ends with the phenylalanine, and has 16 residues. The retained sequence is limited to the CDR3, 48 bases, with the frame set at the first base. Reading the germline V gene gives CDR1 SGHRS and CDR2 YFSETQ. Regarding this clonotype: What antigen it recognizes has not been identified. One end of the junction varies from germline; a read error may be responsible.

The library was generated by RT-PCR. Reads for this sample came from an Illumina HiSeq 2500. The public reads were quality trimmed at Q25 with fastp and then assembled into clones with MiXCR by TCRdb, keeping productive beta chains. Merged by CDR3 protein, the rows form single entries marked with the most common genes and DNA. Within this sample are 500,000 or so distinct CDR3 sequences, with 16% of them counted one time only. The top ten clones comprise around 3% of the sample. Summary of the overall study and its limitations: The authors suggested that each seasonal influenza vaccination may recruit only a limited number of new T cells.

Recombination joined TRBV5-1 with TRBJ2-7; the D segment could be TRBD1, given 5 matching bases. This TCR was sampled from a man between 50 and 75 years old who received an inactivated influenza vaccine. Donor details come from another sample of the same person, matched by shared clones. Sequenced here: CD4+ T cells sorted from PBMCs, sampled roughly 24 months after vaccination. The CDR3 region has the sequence CASSLAGDTGLVRPHF. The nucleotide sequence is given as TGCGCCAGCAGCTTGGCCGGAGACACAGGTCTAGTTCGGCCGCACTTC.